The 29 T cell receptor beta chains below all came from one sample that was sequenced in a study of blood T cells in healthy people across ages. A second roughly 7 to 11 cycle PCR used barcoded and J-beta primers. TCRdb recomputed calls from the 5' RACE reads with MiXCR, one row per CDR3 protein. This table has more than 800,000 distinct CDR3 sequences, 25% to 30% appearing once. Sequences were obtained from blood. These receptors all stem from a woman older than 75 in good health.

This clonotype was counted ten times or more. The CDR3 sequence: CASSPGLAGVQFF. The CDR3 region has the DNA TGTGCCAGCAGCCCAGGACTAGCGGGGGTGCAGTTCTTC. The chain recombines TRBV7-2 with TRBJ2-1; 13 bases agree with TRBD2. The length of the CDR3 is 13 residues. Trimming at V came to 5 bases and at J to 12 bases, leaving 4 bases not matched to a gene. Germline V gene sequence: CDR1 SGHTA, CDR2 FQGNSA.

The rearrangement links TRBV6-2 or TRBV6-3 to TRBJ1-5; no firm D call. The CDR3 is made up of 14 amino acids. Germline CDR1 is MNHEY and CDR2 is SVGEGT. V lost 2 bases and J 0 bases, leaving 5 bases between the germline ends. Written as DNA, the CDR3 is TGTGCCAGCAGTTACCCAGCTAGCAATCAGCCCCAGCATTTT. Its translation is CASSYPASNQPQHF.

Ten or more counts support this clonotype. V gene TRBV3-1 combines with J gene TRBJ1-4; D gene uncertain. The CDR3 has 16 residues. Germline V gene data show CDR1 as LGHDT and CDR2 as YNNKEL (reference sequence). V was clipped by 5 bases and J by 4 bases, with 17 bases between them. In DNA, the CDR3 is TGTGCCAGCAGCACAGTTGACCCGGAAAGTAATGAAAAACTGTTTTTT. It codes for CASSTVDPESNEKLFF.

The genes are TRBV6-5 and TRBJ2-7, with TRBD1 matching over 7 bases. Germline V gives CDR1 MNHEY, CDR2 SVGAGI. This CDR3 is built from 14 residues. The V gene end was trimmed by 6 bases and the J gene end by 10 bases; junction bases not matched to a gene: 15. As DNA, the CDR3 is TGTGCCAGCAGGACGACAGGGAATCAAGAAACCCAGTACTTC. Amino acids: CASRTTGNQETQYF.

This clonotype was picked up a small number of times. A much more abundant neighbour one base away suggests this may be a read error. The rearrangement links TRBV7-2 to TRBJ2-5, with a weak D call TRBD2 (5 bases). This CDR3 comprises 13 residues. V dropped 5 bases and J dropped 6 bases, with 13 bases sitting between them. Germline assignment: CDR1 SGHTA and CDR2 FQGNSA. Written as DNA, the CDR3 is TGTGCCAGCAGCGCCACCACGGGGAAGACCCAGTACTTC. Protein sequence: CASSATTGKTQYF.

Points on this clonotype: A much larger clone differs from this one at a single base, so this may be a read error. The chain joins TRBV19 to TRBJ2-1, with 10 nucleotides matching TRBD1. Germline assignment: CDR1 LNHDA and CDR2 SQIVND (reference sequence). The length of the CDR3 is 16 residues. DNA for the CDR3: TGTGCCAGTAGAAAAATGGGACAGGGGATCTACAATGGGCAGTTCTTC. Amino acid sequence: CASRKMGQGIYNGQFF.

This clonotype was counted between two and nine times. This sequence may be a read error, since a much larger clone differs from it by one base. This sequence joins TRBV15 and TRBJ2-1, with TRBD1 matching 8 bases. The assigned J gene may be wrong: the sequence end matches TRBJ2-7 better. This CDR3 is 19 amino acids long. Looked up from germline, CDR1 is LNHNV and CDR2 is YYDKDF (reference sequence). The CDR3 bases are TGTGCCACCAGCAGGTGGGGGAGAGGGGCAGGGGGCTCCTACAATGAGCAGTACTTC. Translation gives CATSRWGRGAGGSYNEQYF.

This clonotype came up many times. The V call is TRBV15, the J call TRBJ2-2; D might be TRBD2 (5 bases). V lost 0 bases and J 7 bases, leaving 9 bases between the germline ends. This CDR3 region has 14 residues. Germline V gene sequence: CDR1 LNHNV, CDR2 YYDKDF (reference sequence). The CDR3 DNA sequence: TGTGCCACCAGCAGAGAAGAGGGATTCGGGGAGCTGTTTTTT. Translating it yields CATSREEGFGELFF.

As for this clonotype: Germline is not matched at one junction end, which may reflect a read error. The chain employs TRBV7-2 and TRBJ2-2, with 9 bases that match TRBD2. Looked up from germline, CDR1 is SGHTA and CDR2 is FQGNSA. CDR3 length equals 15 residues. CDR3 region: CASSRPSGATGERFF. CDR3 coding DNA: TGTGCCAGCAGCCGTCCTAGCGGGGCCACCGGGGAGCGGTTTTTT.

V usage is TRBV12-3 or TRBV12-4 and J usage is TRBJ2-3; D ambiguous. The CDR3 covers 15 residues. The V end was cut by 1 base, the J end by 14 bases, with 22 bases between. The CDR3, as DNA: TGTGCCAGCAGTTTAGAGGCACTCAGCACAGATGCGCGGTATTTT. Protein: CASSLEALSTDARYF.

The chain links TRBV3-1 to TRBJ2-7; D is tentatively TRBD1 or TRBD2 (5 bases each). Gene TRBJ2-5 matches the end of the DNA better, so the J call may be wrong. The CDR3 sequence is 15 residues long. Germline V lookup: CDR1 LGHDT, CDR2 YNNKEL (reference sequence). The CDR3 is CASSQEIRGWGTQYF. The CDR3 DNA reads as TGTGCCAGCAGCCAAGAAATTCGGGGCTGGGGGACCCAGTACTTC.

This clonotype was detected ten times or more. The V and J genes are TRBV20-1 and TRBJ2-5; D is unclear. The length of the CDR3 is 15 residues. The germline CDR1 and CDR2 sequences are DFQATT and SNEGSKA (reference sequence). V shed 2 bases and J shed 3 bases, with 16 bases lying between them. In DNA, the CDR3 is TGCAGTGCTAGACCCATGGGGTTTCCCGAAGAGACCCAGTACTTC. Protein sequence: CSARPMGFPEETQYF.

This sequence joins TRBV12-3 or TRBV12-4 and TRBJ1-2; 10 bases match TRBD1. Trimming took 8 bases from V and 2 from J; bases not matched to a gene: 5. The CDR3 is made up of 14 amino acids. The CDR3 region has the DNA TGTGCCAGCCGTGGGGACAGGGGAAACTATGGCTACACCTTC. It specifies CASRGDRGNYGYTF.

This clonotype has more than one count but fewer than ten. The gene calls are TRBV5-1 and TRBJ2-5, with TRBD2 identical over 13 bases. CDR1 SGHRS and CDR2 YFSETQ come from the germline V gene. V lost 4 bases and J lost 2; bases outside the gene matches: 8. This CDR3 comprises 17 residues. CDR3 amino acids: CASSKTSGGENQETQYF. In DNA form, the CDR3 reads TGCGCCAGCAGCAAAACTAGCGGGGGGGAAAATCAAGAGACCCAGTACTTC.

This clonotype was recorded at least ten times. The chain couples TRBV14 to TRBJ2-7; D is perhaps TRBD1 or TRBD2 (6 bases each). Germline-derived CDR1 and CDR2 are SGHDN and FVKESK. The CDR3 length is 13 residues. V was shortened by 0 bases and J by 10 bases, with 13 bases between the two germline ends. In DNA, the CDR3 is TGTGCCAGCAGCCAAGAGAGGGGGACTTCCCAGTACTTC. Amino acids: CASSQERGTSQYF. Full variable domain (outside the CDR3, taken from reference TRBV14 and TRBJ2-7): EAGVTQFPSHSVIEKGQTVTLRCDPISGHDNLYWYRRVMGKEIKFLLHFVKESKQDESGMPNNRFLAERTGGTYSTLKVQPAELEDSGVYFCASSQERGTSQYFGPGTRLTVT.

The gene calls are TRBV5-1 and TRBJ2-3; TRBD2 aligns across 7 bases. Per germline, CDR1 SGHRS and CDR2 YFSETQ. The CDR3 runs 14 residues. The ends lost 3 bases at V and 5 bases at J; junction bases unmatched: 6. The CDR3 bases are TGCGCCAGCAGCTCCCGCGCGGGGGAAGATACGCAGTATTTT. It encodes CASSSRAGEDTQYF.

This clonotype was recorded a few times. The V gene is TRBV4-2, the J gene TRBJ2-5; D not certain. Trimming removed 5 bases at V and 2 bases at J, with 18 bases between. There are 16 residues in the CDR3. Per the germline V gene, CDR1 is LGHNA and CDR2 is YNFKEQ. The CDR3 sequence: CASSSSGGLNQETQYF. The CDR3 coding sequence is TGTGCCAGCAGCTCGTCGGGCGGCCTCAATCAAGAGACCCAGTACTTC.

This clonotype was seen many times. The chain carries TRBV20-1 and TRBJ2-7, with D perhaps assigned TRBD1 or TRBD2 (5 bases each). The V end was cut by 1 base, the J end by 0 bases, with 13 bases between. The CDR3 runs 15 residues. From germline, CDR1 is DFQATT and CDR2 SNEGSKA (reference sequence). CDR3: CSARAGRFSSYEQYF. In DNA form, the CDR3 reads TGCAGTGCTAGAGCGGGGCGATTTAGCTCCTACGAGCAGTACTTC.

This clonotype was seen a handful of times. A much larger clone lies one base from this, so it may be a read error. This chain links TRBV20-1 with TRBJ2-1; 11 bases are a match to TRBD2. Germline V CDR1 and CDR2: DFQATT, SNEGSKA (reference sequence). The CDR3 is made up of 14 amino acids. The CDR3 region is CSAVAGGYISERFF. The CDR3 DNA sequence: TGCAGTGCCGTAGCGGGGGGGTATATAAGTGAGCGGTTCTTC.

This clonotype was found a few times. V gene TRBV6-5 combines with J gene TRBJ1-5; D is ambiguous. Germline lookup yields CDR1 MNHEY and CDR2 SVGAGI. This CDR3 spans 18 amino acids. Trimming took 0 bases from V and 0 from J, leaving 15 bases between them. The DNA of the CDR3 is TGTGCCAGCAGTTACTCGGTTCGCGCTGGGGATAGCAATCAGCCCCAGCATTTT. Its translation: CASSYSVRAGDSNQPQHF.

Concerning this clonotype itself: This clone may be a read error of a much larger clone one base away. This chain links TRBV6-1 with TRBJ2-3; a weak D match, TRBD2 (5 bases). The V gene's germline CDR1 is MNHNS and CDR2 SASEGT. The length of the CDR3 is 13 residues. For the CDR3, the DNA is TGTGCCAGCAGGGAAGCGGTGACAGATACGCAGTATTTT. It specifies CASREAVTDTQYF.

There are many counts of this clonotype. The CDR3 sequence: CSARVETGPGYEQYF. CDR3 in DNA: TGCAGTGCTAGAGTGGAGACAGGGCCTGGGTACGAGCAGTACTTC. This chain joins TRBV20-1 and TRBJ2-7, with 7 bases aligning to TRBD1. Per germline, CDR1 DFQATT and CDR2 SNEGSKA (reference sequence). This CDR3 has 15 residues. J lost 4 bases, V lost 1 base, and 10 bases had no gene match.

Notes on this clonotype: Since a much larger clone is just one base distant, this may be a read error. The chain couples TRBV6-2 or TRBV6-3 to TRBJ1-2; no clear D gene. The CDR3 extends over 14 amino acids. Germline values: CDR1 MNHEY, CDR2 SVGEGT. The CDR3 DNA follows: TGTGCCAGCAGGTACTCGGGGAACGGCTATGGCTACACCTTC. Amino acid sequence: CASRYSGNGYGYTF.

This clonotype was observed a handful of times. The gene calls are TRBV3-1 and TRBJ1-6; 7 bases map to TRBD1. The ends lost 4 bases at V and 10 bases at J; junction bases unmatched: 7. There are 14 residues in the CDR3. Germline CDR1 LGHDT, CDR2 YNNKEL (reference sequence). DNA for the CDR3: TGTGCCAGCAGCCCCCAGGGGGGGGTATCACCCCTCCACTTT. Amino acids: CASSPQGGVSPLHF.

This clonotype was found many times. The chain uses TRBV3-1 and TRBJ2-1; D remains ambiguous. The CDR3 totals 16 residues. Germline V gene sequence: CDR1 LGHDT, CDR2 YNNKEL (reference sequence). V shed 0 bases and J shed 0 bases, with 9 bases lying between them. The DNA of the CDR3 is TGTGCCAGCAGCCAAGATAGCCGTAGCTCCTACAATGAGCAGTTCTTC. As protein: CASSQDSRSSYNEQFF.

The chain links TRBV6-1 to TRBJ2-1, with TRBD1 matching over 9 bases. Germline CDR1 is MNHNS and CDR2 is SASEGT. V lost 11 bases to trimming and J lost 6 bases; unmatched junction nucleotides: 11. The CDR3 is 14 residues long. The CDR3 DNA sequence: TGTGCCGGCACCGGGACAGGGAATCCCAATGAGCAGTTCTTC. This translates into CAGTGTGNPNEQFF.

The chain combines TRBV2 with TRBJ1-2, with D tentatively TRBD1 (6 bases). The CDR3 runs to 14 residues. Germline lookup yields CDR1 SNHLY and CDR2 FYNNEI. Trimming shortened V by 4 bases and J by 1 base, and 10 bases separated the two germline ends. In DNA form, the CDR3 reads TGTGCCAGCAGTGGCGGACAGTTTAACTATGGCTACACCTTC. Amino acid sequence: CASSGGQFNYGYTF.

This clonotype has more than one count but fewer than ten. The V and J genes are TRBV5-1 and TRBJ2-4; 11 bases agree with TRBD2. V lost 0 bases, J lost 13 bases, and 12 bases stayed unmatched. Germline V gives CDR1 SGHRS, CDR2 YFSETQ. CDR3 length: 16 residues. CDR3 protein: CASSLVPSGGINEQYF. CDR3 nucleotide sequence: TGCGCCAGCAGCTTGGTCCCTAGCGGGGGGATTAATGAGCAGTACTTC. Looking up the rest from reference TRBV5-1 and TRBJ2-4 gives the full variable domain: KAGVTQTPRYLIKTRGQQVTLSCSPISGHRSVSWYQQTPGQGLQFLFEYFSETQRNKGNFPGRFSGRQFSNSRSEMNVSTLELGDSALYLCASSLVPSGGINEQYFGAGTRLSVL.

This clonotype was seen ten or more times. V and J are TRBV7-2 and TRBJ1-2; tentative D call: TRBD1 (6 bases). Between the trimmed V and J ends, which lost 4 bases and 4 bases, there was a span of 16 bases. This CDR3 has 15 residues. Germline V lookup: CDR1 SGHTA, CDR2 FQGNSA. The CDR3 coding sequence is TGTGCCAGCAGCTATCGACAGGCCGCGGGCTATGGCTACACCTTC. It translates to CASSYRQAAGYGYTF.